The 27 T cell receptor beta chains given below trace back to one sample, sequenced in a study of graft-versus-host responses after intestinal transplantation. Their recognized antigens are unknown. Clones were read by immunoSEQ multiplex PCR, and TCRdb kept only the in-frame ones, dropping some. The data contain 140,000 or so clones, about nine tenths of them singletons. The starting material was unstimulated CD4+ T cells sorted from spleen or lymph node cells, obtained before intestinal transplant. Receptors were obtained from a human donor who received an intestinal transplant.

The chain uses TRBV6-1 and TRBJ1-6, with TRBD1 identical over 8 bases. The CDR3 runs to 14 residues. V trimming: 7 bases; J trimming: 12 bases; junction bases outside the gene matches: 11. Per germline, CDR1 MNHNS and CDR2 SASEGT. DNA of the CDR3: TGTGCCAGCATTGGCCACAGGGGGGTTCGACCCCTCCACTTT. Its translation: CASIGHRGVRPLHF.

V is TRBV30 and J is TRBJ1-3; the match to TRBD1 covers 8 bases. V was clipped by 4 bases and J by 0 bases; unmatched bases: 5. CDR1 and CDR2 from the germline V gene are GTSNPN and SVGIG (reference sequence). The CDR3 contains 15 residues. The CDR3 nucleotides read TGTGCCTGGACCGGGACAGGCCTCTCTGGAAACACCATATATTTT. It is translated as CAWTGTGLSGNTIYF.

The chain links TRBV6-1 to TRBJ1-5; D unclear. Deletions cut 9 bases from V and 5 bases from J, with 11 bases between. This CDR3 region has 12 residues. The V gene's germline CDR1 is MNHNS and CDR2 SASEGT. The CDR3 sequence: CASMWGYQPQHF. In DNA form, the CDR3 reads TGTGCCAGTATGTGGGGATATCAGCCCCAGCATTTT.

This chain joins TRBV11-3 and TRBJ2-1, with D perhaps matching TRBD1 or TRBD2 (5 bases each). The CDR3 spans 16 residues. Germline CDR1 reads SGHNT; CDR2 reads YENEEA. Deletions cut 0 bases from V and 6 bases from J, with 15 bases between. The DNA for the CDR3 is TGTGCCAGCAGCTTAGAGGACGTAAATGGGGGCAATGAGCAGTTCTTC. Amino acid sequence: CASSLEDVNGGNEQFF.

The chain links TRBV28 to TRBJ2-7; TRBD2 aligns across 8 bases. Germline V gene data show CDR1 as MDHEN and CDR2 as SYDVKM. This CDR3 comprises 17 residues. Unmatched junction bases numbered 16, after V lost 5 bases and J lost 4 bases. The CDR3 reads CASSLTDGSGGGYEQYF. The CDR3 region has the DNA TGTGCCAGCAGTCTTACGGACGGGAGCGGGGGCGGTTACGAGCAGTACTTC. Combining the CDR3 with reference TRBV28 and TRBJ2-7 gives the whole variable domain DVKVTQSSRYLVKRTGEKVFLECVQDMDHENMFWYRQDPGLGLRLIYFSYDVKMKEKGDIPEGYSVSREKKERFSLILESASTNQTSMYLCASSLTDGSGGGYEQYFGPGTRLTVT.

V gene TRBV29-1 combines with J gene TRBJ2-6; D uncertain. The germline V gene has CDR1 SQVTM and CDR2 ANQGSEA. The CDR3 runs to 17 residues. Trimming pared 4 bases from V and 0 bases from J, leaving 16 bases between. CDR3 sequence reads: CSVAWQRAYSGANVLTF. The CDR3 DNA is TGCAGCGTTGCGTGGCAGAGAGCATACTCTGGGGCCAACGTCCTGACTTTC.

The chain combines TRBV14 with TRBJ1-1; D gene ambiguous. V shed 2 bases and J shed 1 base, with 8 bases lying between them. Germline V CDR1 and CDR2: SGHDN, FVKESK. CDR3 size: 14 residues. The CDR3 sequence: CASSQIQTNTEAFF. DNA for the CDR3: TGTGCCAGCAGCCAAATCCAGACGAACACTGAAGCTTTCTTT.

This rearrangement joins TRBV30 to TRBJ1-2; D gene ambiguous. The length of the CDR3 is 13 residues. In germline, CDR1 is GTSNPN, CDR2 SVGIG (reference sequence). Trimming removed 3 bases at V and 4 bases at J, with 12 bases between. CDR3 amino acids: CAWRYNSLYGYTF. CDR3 coding DNA: TGTGCCTGGAGATATAATTCCCTCTATGGCTACACCTTC.

This sequence joins TRBV7-9 and TRBJ1-1, with no clear D. Germline-derived CDR1 and CDR2 are SEHNR and FQNEAQ (reference sequence). Trimming cost V 5 bases and J 0 bases, with 10 bases left between them. The CDR3 consists of 14 residues. In DNA form, the CDR3 reads TGTGCCAGCAGCGTGATATTTTTGAACACTGAAGCTTTCTTT. Encoded protein: CASSVIFLNTEAFF.

This chain joins TRBV30 and TRBJ2-5, with a possible D match to TRBD2 (7 bases). The J call may be wrong; the DNA end is better matched by TRBJ2-7. Germline values: CDR1 GTSNPN, CDR2 SVGIG (reference sequence). This CDR3 region has 13 residues. The DNA of the CDR3 is TGTGCCTGGAGTAGGGGGACTACCTACGAGCAGTACTTC. It specifies CAWSRGTTYEQYF.

The chain uses TRBV5-8 and TRBJ1-5; D uncertain. This CDR3 spans 15 amino acids. Trimming cost V 0 bases and J 0 bases, with 7 bases left between them. CDR1 is SGHTS and CDR2 is YDEGEE in the germline V gene. This CDR3 is CASSLEGSSNQPQHF. As DNA, the CDR3 is TGTGCCAGCAGCTTGGAGGGCAGTAGCAATCAGCCCCAGCATTTT.

The chain has TRBV19 and TRBJ2-1, with 9 bases matching TRBD2. V dropped 6 bases and J dropped 5; count of bases not matched to a gene: 5. The CDR3 covers 14 residues. The germline CDR1 and CDR2 sequences are LNHDA and SQIVND (reference sequence). CDR3 protein: CASSRTSENNEQFF. The CDR3, as DNA: TGTGCCAGTAGCCGGACTAGCGAAAACAATGAGCAGTTCTTC.

This clone was recorded only once. The CDR3 bases are TGTGCCAGCAGTCCCATCCTACCTAGCGGCCCATACAATGAGCAGTTCTTC. Amino acids: CASSPILPSGPYNEQFF. The chain links TRBV27 to TRBJ2-1; TRBD2 matches at 7 bases. Germline V lookup: CDR1 MNHEY, CDR2 SMNVEV (reference sequence). The V and J ends lost 5 bases and 4 bases, in that order; junction bases with no gene match: 14. CDR3 size: 17 residues.

This chain links TRBV9 with TRBJ2-1, with D perhaps TRBD2 (7 bases). CDR3 length: 17 amino acids. The germline V and J ends were trimmed by 3 bases and 0 bases, with 16 bases remaining between them. CDR1 is SGDLS and CDR2 is YYNGEE in the germline V gene. CDR3 coding DNA: TGTGCCAGCAGCGCCGGGGGGCTTCGATTCTCCTACAATGAGCAGTTCTTC. Translation: CASSAGGLRFSYNEQFF.

This chain links TRBV7-3 with TRBJ2-7, with D perhaps matching TRBD2 (5 bases). CDR3 length equals 13 residues. Per the germline V gene, CDR1 is SGHTA and CDR2 is FQGTGA. V gave up 2 bases and J gave up 5 bases, with 10 bases separating them. Here the CDR3 DNA reads TGTGCCAGCAGCTTAGGAGGACGCCACGAGCAGTACTTC. As protein: CASSLGGRHEQYF.

This clone was counted a single time. The V gene is TRBV4-3, the J gene TRBJ2-2; no clear D gene. The CDR3 consists of 16 residues. Germline V gene lookup returns CDR1 LGHNA and CDR2 YSLEER. V lost 1 base, J lost 2 bases, and 11 bases lay in between. The CDR3 DNA reads as TGCGCCAGCAGCCAAGTCGTACTCCTTAACACCGGGGAGCTGTTTTTT. Its protein product is CASSQVVLLNTGELFF.

The chain combines TRBV29-1 with TRBJ2-2; 13 bases are a match to TRBD2. V shed 7 bases and J 1 base; nucleotides not matched to a gene: 6. Germline lookup yields CDR1 SQVTM and CDR2 ANQGSEA. The CDR3 sequence is 16 residues long. The CDR3 loop is CSAAGLAGVNTGELFF. CDR3 sequence (DNA): TGCAGCGCCGCAGGACTAGCGGGAGTGAACACCGGGGAGCTGTTTTTT.

V and J are TRBV5-4 and TRBJ2-5; TRBD1 agrees at 7 bases. In germline, CDR1 is SGHNT, CDR2 YYREEE (reference sequence). CDR3 length: 14 residues. The junction had 8 bases not matched to a gene; V was cut back by 4 bases and J by 5 bases. For the CDR3, the DNA is TGTGCCAGCAGCGGCGCAGGGGGTGGGGAGACCCAGTACTTC. Residues: CASSGAGGGETQYF.

In this sample, this clone turned up a few times. This chain joins TRBV7-8 and TRBJ2-7; 7 positions agree with TRBD1. The CDR3 runs 14 residues. J lost 3 bases, V lost 5 bases, and 7 bases had no gene match. In germline, CDR1 is SGHVS, CDR2 FQNEAQ. DNA for the CDR3: TGTGCCAGCAGCCCGTCGACAGGGTACTACGAGCAGTACTTC. Translated, it gives CASSPSTGYYEQYF.

The chain is built from TRBV11-2 and TRBJ1-5, with 7 bases lining up with TRBD1. CDR1 SGHAT and CDR2 FQNNGV come from the germline V gene. CDR3 length: 13 amino acids. J gave up 8 bases and V 0 bases, and 1 base lay outside the gene matches. CDR3 residues: CASSLDQGEPQHF. The CDR3 DNA reads as TGTGCCAGCAGCTTAGATCAGGGGGAGCCCCAGCATTTT.

This chain's CDR3 is CASSSGVLINEQFF. The DNA for the CDR3 is TGTGCCAGCAGCTCAGGGGTTCTGATCAATGAGCAGTTCTTC. J is TRBJ2-1 and V is TRBV7-2, with a possible D match to TRBD1 (6 bases). CDR3 length: 14 residues. Trimming took 4 bases from V and 6 from J, leaving 13 bases between them. The germline V gene encodes CDR1 SGHTA and CDR2 FQGNSA.

This chain links TRBV5-1 with TRBJ2-1; 9 positions match TRBD1. The CDR3 spans 15 residues. The germline CDR1 and CDR2 sequences are SGHRS and YFSETQ. V dropped 8 bases and J dropped 4; count of bases not matched to a gene: 10. CDR3 sequence: CASRIDRGSYNEQFF. The CDR3 DNA reads as TGCGCCAGTCGCATCGACAGGGGGTCTTACAATGAGCAGTTCTTC. The full variable domain, with the rest looked up from reference TRBV5-1 and TRBJ2-1, is KAGVTQTPRYLIKTRGQQVTLSCSPISGHRSVSWYQQTPGQGLQFLFEYFSETQRNKGNFPGRFSGRQFSNSRSEMNVSTLELGDSALYLCASRIDRGSYNEQFFGPGTRLTVL.

V gene TRBV5-1 combines with J gene TRBJ2-3; D is tentatively TRBD1 or TRBD2 (5 bases each). Per germline, CDR1 SGHRS and CDR2 YFSETQ. This CDR3 region has 16 residues. Trimming cost V 0 bases and J 6 bases, with 17 bases left between them. Here the CDR3 reads CASSLESFGGRDTQYF. In DNA, the CDR3 is TGCGCCAGCAGCTTGGAATCCTTTGGGGGAAGGGATACGCAGTATTTT.

The chain joins TRBV4-3 to TRBJ2-3, with TRBD1 as a possible D gene (6 bases). Germline CDR1 is LGHNA and CDR2 is YSLEER. With 0 bases removed from V and 5 bases from J, the gap between germline ends came to 9 bases. This CDR3 comprises 14 residues. Here the CDR3 DNA reads TGCGCCAGCAGCCAAGATGGGGGCGGAGATACGCAGTATTTT. This encodes CASSQDGGGDTQYF.

The chain carries TRBV11-2 and TRBJ2-1; D may be TRBD2 (6 bases). The CDR3 contains 12 residues. Germline V lookup: CDR1 SGHAT, CDR2 FQNNGV. V was trimmed by 4 bases and J by 15 bases, leaving 16 bases between them. CDR3 coding DNA: TGTGCCAGCAGCTCCAGGGAGGAGGGCTGGTTCTTC. As protein: CASSSREEGWFF.

The chain joins TRBV4-1 to TRBJ2-1; D not resolved. The CDR3 is 11 residues long. The V and J ends lost 1 base and 11 bases respectively, with 6 bases between them. Germline V gene lookup returns CDR1 MGHRA and CDR2 YSYEKL. The DNA of the CDR3 is TGCGCCAGCAGCCAAGGACGGAAGCAGTTCTTC. It yields the protein CASSQGRKQFF.

The genes are TRBV7-9 and TRBJ2-6, with 7 bases identical to TRBD1. Germline V CDR1 and CDR2: SEHNR, FQNEAQ (reference sequence). The CDR3 is made up of 18 amino acids. Trimming at V came to 5 bases and at J to 1 base, leaving 11 bases not matched to a gene. The CDR3 region is CASSVNRGTTSGANVLTF. The DNA of the CDR3 is TGTGCCAGCAGCGTCAACAGGGGTACAACTTCTGGGGCCAACGTCCTGACTTTC.